Reported below is one T cell receptor beta chain. This entry belongs to a study of blood T cell repertoires in COVID-19. The CDR3 is 14 residues long. From germline, CDR1 is MDHEN and CDR2 SYDVKM. Trimming left V 6 bases short and J 9 bases short, with 19 bases between. Assay: immunoSEQ multiplex PCR; the TCRdb copy retains only in-frame clones and omits some. The table shows about 260,000 clones, with 80% to 90% occurring only once. Source material: peripheral blood. The chain carries TRBV28 and TRBJ2-3; D is ambiguous. This receptor was obtained from a woman in her sixties or seventies with COVID-19, enrolled during active disease. CDR3 sequence reads: CASSSSIVSYTQYF. CDR3 nucleotides: TGTGCCAGCAGCTCCTCGATAGTGTCTTACACGCAGTATTTT.